This T cell receptor (beta chain) originates from a study of cytomegalovirus exposure and HLA in healthy donors. The V gene's germline CDR1 is SGHRS and CDR2 YFSETQ. The CDR3 totals 14 residues. The germline V and J ends were trimmed by 3 bases and 6 bases, with 15 bases remaining between them. TCRdb's table, derived via immunoSEQ multiplex PCR, lists solely in-frame clones and lacks some. In the table there are some 76,000 clones, about 94% of which are singletons. What was sequenced was PBMCs. The TCR sequence derives from a woman younger than 35 in good health and CMV-seronegative. J is TRBJ1-2 and V is TRBV5-1, with D possibly being TRBD1 (5 bases). CDR3 in amino acids: CASSSTQGLNGYTF. CDR3 coding DNA: TGCGCCAGCAGCTCTACGCAGGGATTGAATGGCTACACCTTC.